The clone carrying this T cell receptor (beta chain) was seen once. The data stem from a study of T cell clones after liver transplantation. At the level of the study: Post-transplant blood was tracked for graft-donor-reactive T cell clones identified in a pre-transplant mixed lymphocyte reaction.

From germline, CDR1 is MGHRA and CDR2 YSYEKL. V lost 3 bases, J lost 0 bases, and 5 bases stayed unmatched. The CDR3 is made up of 15 amino acids. The assay was immunoSEQ multiplex PCR, and TCRdb's table has in-frame clones only and misses some. The sample lists some 15,000 clones, around 90% seen once, with just under 50% in the top ten. The receptor's source is a human donor who received a liver transplant. This sequence joins TRBV4-1 and TRBJ2-7, with 7 nucleotides matching TRBD1. The sample here was CD8+ T cells from blood, taken before liver transplant. The CDR3 bases are TGCGCCAGCAGCCAGGGACAGTCTAGCTCCTACGAGCAGTACTTC. It specifies CASSQGQSSSYEQYF.